The clone carrying this T cell receptor (beta chain) appeared many times. What it recognizes is unknown. The sample originates from a study of T cell repertoires in cytomegalovirus infection. Study overall: Public TCR beta signatures were indicative of both CMV infection and a matching HLA type. Study-level findings and limits: What dominated the ex vivo response were HLA-C-restricted CMV-specific TCR beta clonotypes. Cumulative frequency (of public TCR beta family members) identified carriers of CMV plus the relevant HLA.

TCRdb re-called the reads through MiXCR, storing one row per CDR3 protein. The sample records 600,000 to 800,000 distinct CDR3 sequences, 20% to 25% being singletons. J was trimmed by 6 bases and V by 5 bases; bases with no gene match: 17. The germline V gene encodes CDR1 SGHVS and CDR2 FQNEAQ. The CDR3 totals 17 residues. This TCR came from a human donor in good health (CMV status not recorded). Some clones in this sample may be carry-over from other donors' samples. This rearrangement joins TRBV7-8 to TRBJ2-3; 7 bases align to TRBD2. The sample comprised CD8+ T cells from PBMCs. CDR3 in amino acids: CASSPRQWGGLVDTQYF. The CDR3 DNA is TGTGCCAGCAGCCCCCGGCAGTGGGGGGGGTTGGTGGATACGCAGTATTTT.